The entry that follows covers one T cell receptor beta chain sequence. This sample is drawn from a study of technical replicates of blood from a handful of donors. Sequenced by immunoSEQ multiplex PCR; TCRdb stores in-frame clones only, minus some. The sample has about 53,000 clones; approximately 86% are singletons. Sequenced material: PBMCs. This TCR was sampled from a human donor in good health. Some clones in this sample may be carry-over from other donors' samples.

The CDR3 coding sequence is TGCGCCAGCAGCTTGAGGGGGGGGCAAGAGACCCAGTACTTC. This encodes CASSLRGGQETQYF. This chain uses TRBV5-1 with TRBJ2-5; D possibly corresponds to TRBD2 (7 bases). The CDR3 has 14 residues. Germline assignment: CDR1 SGHRS and CDR2 YFSETQ. V lost 1 base and J lost 2, with 9 bases in between.